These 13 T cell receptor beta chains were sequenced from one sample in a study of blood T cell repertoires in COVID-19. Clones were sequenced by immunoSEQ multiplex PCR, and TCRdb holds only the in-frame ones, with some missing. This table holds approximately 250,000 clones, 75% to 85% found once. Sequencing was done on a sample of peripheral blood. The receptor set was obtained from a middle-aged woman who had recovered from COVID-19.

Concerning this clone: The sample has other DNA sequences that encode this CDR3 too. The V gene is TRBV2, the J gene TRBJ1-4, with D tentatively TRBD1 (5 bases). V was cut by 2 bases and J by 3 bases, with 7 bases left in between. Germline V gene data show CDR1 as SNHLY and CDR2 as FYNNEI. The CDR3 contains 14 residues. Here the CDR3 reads CASSEQGPNEKLFF. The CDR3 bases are TGTGCCAGCAGTGAACAGGGTCCTAATGAAAAACTGTTTTTT.

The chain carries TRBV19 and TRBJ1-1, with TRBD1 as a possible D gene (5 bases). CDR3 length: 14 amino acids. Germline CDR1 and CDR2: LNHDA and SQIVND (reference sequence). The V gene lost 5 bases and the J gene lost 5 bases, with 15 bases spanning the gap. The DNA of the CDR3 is TGTGCCAGTAGTTTCAACGGGGGAGATACTGAAGCTTTCTTT. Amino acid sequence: CASSFNGGDTEAFF.

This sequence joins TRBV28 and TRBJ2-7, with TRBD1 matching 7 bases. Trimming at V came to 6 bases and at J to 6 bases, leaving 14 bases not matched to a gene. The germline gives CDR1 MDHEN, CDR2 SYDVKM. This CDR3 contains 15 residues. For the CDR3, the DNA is TGTGCCAGCAGAGAGGGACAGACTCTAAAGGGCGAGCAGTACTTC. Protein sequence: CASREGQTLKGEQYF.

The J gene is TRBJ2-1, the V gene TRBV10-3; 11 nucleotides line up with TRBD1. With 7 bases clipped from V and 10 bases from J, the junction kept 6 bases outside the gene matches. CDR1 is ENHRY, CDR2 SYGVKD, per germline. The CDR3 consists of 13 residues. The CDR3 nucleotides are TGTGCCATCAATGGACAGGGGGCGGGCGAGCAGTTCTTC. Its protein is CAINGQGAGEQFF.

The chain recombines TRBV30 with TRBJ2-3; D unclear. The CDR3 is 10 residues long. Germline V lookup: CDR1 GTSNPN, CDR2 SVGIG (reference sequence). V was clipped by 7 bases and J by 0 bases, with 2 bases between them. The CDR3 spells CASSTDTQYF. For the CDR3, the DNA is TGTGCCTCAAGCACAGATACGCAGTATTTT. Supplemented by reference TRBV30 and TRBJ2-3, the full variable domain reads SQTIHQWPATLVQPVGSPLSLECTVEGTSNPNLYWYRQAAGRGLQLLFYSVGIGQISSEVPQNLSASRPQDRQFILSSKKLLLSDSGFYLCASSTDTQYFGPGTRLTVL.

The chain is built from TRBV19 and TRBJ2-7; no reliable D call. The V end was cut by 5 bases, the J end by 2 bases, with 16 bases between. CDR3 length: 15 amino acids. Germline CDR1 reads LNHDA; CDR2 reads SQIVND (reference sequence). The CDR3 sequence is CASSPYPTLTYEQYF. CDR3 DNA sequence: TGTGCCAGTAGTCCGTACCCGACACTCACCTACGAGCAGTACTTC.

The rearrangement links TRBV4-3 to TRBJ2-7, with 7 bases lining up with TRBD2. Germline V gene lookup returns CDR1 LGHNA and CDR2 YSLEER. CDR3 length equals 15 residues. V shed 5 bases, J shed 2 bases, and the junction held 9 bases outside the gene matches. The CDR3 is CASSSNLAATYEQYF. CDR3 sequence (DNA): TGCGCCAGCAGCTCCAACCTAGCGGCGACCTACGAGCAGTACTTC.

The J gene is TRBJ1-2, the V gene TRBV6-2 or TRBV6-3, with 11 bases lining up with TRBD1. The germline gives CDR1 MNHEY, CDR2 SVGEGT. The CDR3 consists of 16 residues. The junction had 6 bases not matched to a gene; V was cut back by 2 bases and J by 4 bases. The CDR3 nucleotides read TGTGCCAGCAGTTACACGAGGACAGGGGGCCGCTATGGCTACACCTTC. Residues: CASSYTRTGGRYGYTF.

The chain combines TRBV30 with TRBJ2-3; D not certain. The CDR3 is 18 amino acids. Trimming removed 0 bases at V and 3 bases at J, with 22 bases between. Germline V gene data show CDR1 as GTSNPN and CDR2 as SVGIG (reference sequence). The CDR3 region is CAWSVGRPRPPLTDTQYF. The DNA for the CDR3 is TGTGCCTGGAGTGTTGGCAGGCCCCGACCGCCGCTTACAGATACGCAGTATTTT.

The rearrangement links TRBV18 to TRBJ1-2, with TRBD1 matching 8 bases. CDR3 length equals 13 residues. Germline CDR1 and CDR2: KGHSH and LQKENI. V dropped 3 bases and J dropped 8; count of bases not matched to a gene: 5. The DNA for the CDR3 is TGTGCCAGCTCACCCTCAGGGGGCGACGGCTACACCTTC. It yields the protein CASSPSGGDGYTF.

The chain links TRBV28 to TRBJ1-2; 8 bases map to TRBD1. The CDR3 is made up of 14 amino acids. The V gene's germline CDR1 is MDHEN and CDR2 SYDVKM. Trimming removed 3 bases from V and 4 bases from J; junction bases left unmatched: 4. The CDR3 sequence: CASSFDRGTYGYTF. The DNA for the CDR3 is TGTGCCAGCAGTTTCGACAGGGGTACCTATGGCTACACCTTC.

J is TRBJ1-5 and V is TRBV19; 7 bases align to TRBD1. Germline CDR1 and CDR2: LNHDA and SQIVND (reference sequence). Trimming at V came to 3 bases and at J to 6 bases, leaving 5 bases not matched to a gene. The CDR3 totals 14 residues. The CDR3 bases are TGTGCCAGTAGTATTGAGGGGGCGGCTCAGCCCCAGCATTTT. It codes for CASSIEGAAQPQHF. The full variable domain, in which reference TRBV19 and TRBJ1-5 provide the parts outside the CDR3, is DGGITQSPKYLFRKEGQNVTLSCEQNLNHDAMYWYRQDPGQGLRLIYYSQIVNDFQKGDIAEGYSVSREKKESFPLTVTSAQKNPTAFYLCASSIEGAAQPQHFGDGTRLSIL.

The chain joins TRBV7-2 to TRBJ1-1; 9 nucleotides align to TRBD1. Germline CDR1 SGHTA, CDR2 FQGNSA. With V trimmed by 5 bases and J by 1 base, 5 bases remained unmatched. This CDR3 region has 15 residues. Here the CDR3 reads CASSRSDRGNTEAFF. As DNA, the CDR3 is TGTGCCAGCAGCCGTTCGGACAGGGGGAACACTGAAGCTTTCTTT.